The 18 T cell receptor beta chains in this list originate from one sample, sequenced in a study of neoadjuvant anti-PD-1 for oral cavity cancer (dated by TCRdb to about 2021). Explained via the paper, the time point label denotes: after neoadjuvant nivolumab, at surgical resection. Library preparation employed the immunoSEQ multiplex PCR assay. Held by TCRdb, this immuneACCESS table contains in-frame sequences only and omits some clones. Under half of the omission traces to an unresolved V gene where checked; the cause of the rest is unknown. Recorded for this sample are about 9,600 clones; roughly 66% of them occurred a single time. More than 3% of the sample lies in the top ten. The specimen was PBMCs, collected after nivolumab (anti-PD-1) treatment. These receptors all come from a person aged 35-79 years with oral cavity squamous cell carcinoma.

The rearrangement links TRBV27 to TRBJ1-5; D remains ambiguous. Germline V gene data show CDR1 as MNHEY and CDR2 as SMNVEV (reference sequence). The V end was cut by 5 bases, the J end by 7 bases, with 15 bases between. This CDR3 has 14 residues. The CDR3 DNA is TGTGCCAGCAGTCCGCTAACATCGTGGCAGCCCCAGCATTTT. It is translated as CASSPLTSWQPQHF.

The V call is TRBV10-2, the J call TRBJ2-6; possibly TRBD1 for D (5 bases). V lost 4 bases, J lost 0 bases, and 13 bases lay in between. CDR3 length equals 17 residues. Germline CDR1 WSHSY, CDR2 SAAADI. CDR3: CASSGGRVGSGANVLTF. In DNA form, the CDR3 reads TGCGCCAGCAGTGGGGGCCGGGTTGGCTCTGGGGCCAACGTCCTGACTTTC.

Remarks on this clone: A junction end diverges from the germline sequence, so it may reflect a read error. The gene calls are TRBV30 and TRBJ2-3; tentative D call: TRBD2 (6 bases). The CDR3 contains 12 residues. CDR1 and CDR2 from the germline V gene are GTSNPN and SVGIG (reference sequence). CDR3: CAGSGYTDTQYF. The CDR3 nucleotides are TGTGCCGGGAGCGGGTACACAGATACGCAGTATTTT. Full variable domain (rest looked up from reference TRBV30 and TRBJ2-3): SQTIHQWPATLVQPVGSPLSLECTVEGTSNPNLYWYRQAAGRGLQLLFYSVGIGQISSEVPQNLSASRPQDRQFILSSKKLLLSDSGFYLCAGSGYTDTQYFGPGTRLTVL.

In its sample, this clone was seen a few times. The chain joins TRBV15 to TRBJ2-5; no firm D call. Germline V gene data show CDR1 as LNHNV and CDR2 as YYDKDF (reference sequence). Trimming shortened V by 0 bases and J by 2 bases, and 10 bases separated the two germline ends. The CDR3 extends over 15 amino acids. The CDR3 DNA is TGTGCCACCAGCAGAGATTTTGGAAGGCAAGAGACCCAGTACTTC. It codes for CATSRDFGRQETQYF.

The genes are TRBV5-8 and TRBJ2-2; 12 bases map to TRBD2. The CDR3 length is 16 residues. With V trimmed by 4 bases and J by 5 bases, 6 bases remained unmatched. Germline-derived CDR1 and CDR2 are SGHTS and YDEGEE. CDR3 nucleotide sequence: TGTGCCAGCAGCCCGCTGACTAGCGGGGGTACCGGGGAGCTGTTTTTT. Translating it yields CASSPLTSGGTGELFF. The full variable domain, in which reference TRBV5-8 and TRBJ2-2 provide the parts outside the CDR3, is EAGVTQSPTHLIKTRGQQATLRCSPISGHTSVYWYQQALGLGLQFLLWYDEGEERNRGNFPPRFSGRQFPNYSSELNVNALELEDSALYLCASSPLTSGGTGELFFGEGSRLTVL.

This clone was observed a few times. The gene calls are TRBV6-5 and TRBJ1-1; D unclear. CDR1 and CDR2 (germline): MNHEY, SVGAGI. CDR3 length equals 13 residues. Trimming took off 5 bases at V and 9 bases at J, with 16 bases between the two ends. The CDR3 is CASSPPSHSKAFF. Here the CDR3 DNA reads TGTGCCAGCAGTCCCCCTTCCCACTCCAAAGCTTTCTTT.

The J gene is TRBJ1-3, the V gene TRBV27; D is uncertain. Germline V gene sequence: CDR1 MNHEY, CDR2 SMNVEV (reference sequence). There are 16 residues in the CDR3. Trimming stripped 2 bases from V and 6 bases from J, with 17 bases between. The CDR3 nucleotides read TGTGCCAGCAGTTTAAGCCCCACGGGCAGATCAAACACCATATATTTT. It specifies CASSLSPTGRSNTIYF.

This chain links TRBV19 with TRBJ2-3; D is undetermined. The CDR3 extends over 14 amino acids. The germline V and J ends were trimmed by 3 bases and 1 base, with 8 bases remaining between them. Germline V gene lookup returns CDR1 LNHDA and CDR2 SQIVND (reference sequence). CDR3 in DNA: TGTGCCAGTAGTATGTTCCGGGGCACAGATACGCAGTATTTT. Amino acid sequence: CASSMFRGTDTQYF. Combining the CDR3 with reference TRBV19 and TRBJ2-3 gives the whole variable domain DGGITQSPKYLFRKEGQNVTLSCEQNLNHDAMYWYRQDPGQGLRLIYYSQIVNDFQKGDIAEGYSVSREKKESFPLTVTSAQKNPTAFYLCASSMFRGTDTQYFGPGTRLTVL.

CDR3 in amino acids: CSVEAHPGTSGRVYEQYF. The CDR3 DNA is TGCAGCGTTGAGGCCCACCCCGGGACTAGCGGGAGAGTCTACGAGCAGTACTTC. The chain has TRBV29-1 and TRBJ2-7, with TRBD2 identical over 14 bases. The junction had 13 bases not matched to a gene; V was cut back by 3 bases and J by 3 bases. The CDR3 loop spans 18 amino acids. Looked up from germline, CDR1 is SQVTM and CDR2 is ANQGSEA.

By sample share, this clone is medium-sized. This chain joins TRBV7-9 and TRBJ1-1, with 12 bases matching TRBD1. Germline CDR1 reads SEHNR; CDR2 reads FQNEAQ (reference sequence). V was clipped by 5 bases and J by 5 bases; unmatched bases: 9. CDR3 length: 16 residues. CDR3 in amino acids: CASSRPGQGARTEAFF. As DNA, the CDR3 is TGTGCCAGCAGCCGCCCGGGACAGGGGGCGAGAACTGAAGCTTTCTTT.

This chain connects TRBV11-2 to TRBJ2-1; perhaps TRBD2 as D (7 bases). In germline, CDR1 is SGHAT, CDR2 FQNNGV. CDR3 length: 15 amino acids. Trimming pared 1 base from V and 8 bases from J, leaving 15 bases between. CDR3 sequence reads: CASSLVGGGADEQFF. Written as DNA, the CDR3 is TGTGCCAGCAGCTTAGTTGGAGGGGGGGCAGATGAGCAGTTCTTC.

This clone has a handful of counts. This chain joins TRBV2 and TRBJ2-1; no firm D call. Germline loops: CDR1 SNHLY, CDR2 FYNNEI. V lost 1 base and J 0 bases, leaving 4 bases between the germline ends. The length of the CDR3 is 14 residues. CDR3 region: CASSEDSSYNEQFF. The CDR3 DNA reads TGTGCCAGCAGTGAAGATAGCTCCTACAATGAGCAGTTCTTC.

This chain connects TRBV7-2 to TRBJ2-7; unclear D gene. The CDR3 runs 12 residues. CDR1 and CDR2 (germline): SGHTA, FQGNSA. V was clipped by 5 bases and J by 0 bases, with 5 bases between them. The CDR3 DNA reads as TGTGCCAGCAGCGCCAGCTCCTACGAGCAGTACTTC. It codes for CASSASSYEQYF.

This chain connects TRBV5-1 to TRBJ2-3; weak D call: TRBD2 (6 bases). Germline V gene data show CDR1 as SGHRS and CDR2 as YFSETQ. V lost 2 bases and J 4 bases, leaving 11 bases between the germline ends. The CDR3 runs 14 residues. This CDR3 reads CASSFSSGADTQYF. CDR3 sequence (DNA): TGCGCCAGCAGCTTTAGTAGCGGAGCAGATACGCAGTATTTT.

The chain joins TRBV5-1 to TRBJ1-3; the D gene is possibly TRBD1 (6 bases). Germline values: CDR1 SGHRS, CDR2 YFSETQ. The germline V and J ends were trimmed by 4 bases and 2 bases, with 13 bases remaining between them. The CDR3 extends over 15 amino acids. The CDR3 loop is CASSTSGVPGNTIYF. CDR3 coding DNA: TGCGCCAGCAGCACGTCAGGGGTACCTGGAAACACCATATATTTT.

The chain uses TRBV6-1 and TRBJ1-3, with D uncertain. Trimming removed 1 base from V and 0 bases from J, with 10 bases in between. Germline lookup yields CDR1 MNHNS and CDR2 SASEGT. This CDR3 comprises 16 residues. CDR3 sequence: CASSEGGFYSGNTIYF. In nucleotides, the CDR3 is TGTGCCAGCAGTGAAGGAGGGTTCTACTCTGGAAACACCATATATTTT.

The chain employs TRBV19 and TRBJ1-5; TRBD1 is a possible D gene (5 bases). The V gene's germline CDR1 is LNHDA and CDR2 SQIVND (reference sequence). The CDR3 runs 15 residues. V was shortened by 3 bases and J by 5 bases, with 14 bases between the two germline ends. The CDR3 sequence is CASSMVRDQYQPQHF. The CDR3 nucleotides are TGTGCCAGTAGTATGGTTCGGGACCAATATCAGCCCCAGCATTTT.

The table lists this clone with a few counts. The chain employs TRBV7-2 and TRBJ2-5; D gene ambiguous. The V end was cut by 1 base, the J end by 4 bases, with 19 bases between. CDR1 is SGHTA and CDR2 is FQGNSA in the germline V gene. CDR3 length: 17 amino acids. CDR3 coding DNA: TGTGCCAGCAGCTTAGGCCCCCCACGAGGTACCCGAGAGACCCAGTACTTC. Translating gives CASSLGPPRGTRETQYF.